The clone carrying this TCR beta chain has a handful of counts. What it binds is not known. This specimen comes from a study of T-cell memory formation after mild COVID-19. Study-level findings and limits: The CD4+ clones that contracted clustered mainly within CM and EM, and the CD8+ clones concentrated in EMRA.

The germline gives CDR1 SEHNR, CDR2 FQNEAQ (reference sequence). CDR3 length: 18 amino acids. V trimming: 4 bases; J trimming: 3 bases; junction bases outside the gene matches: 8. TCRdb redid the calling of the 5' RACE reads with MiXCR, one entry per CDR3 protein. Among 150,000 or so distinct CDR3 sequences, about 14% were seen once, and the ten largest hold around 14%. The sequence came from an adult woman who had mild COVID-19 (a few samples of this study predate the infection). Cell type and time point are not known. The chain carries TRBV7-9 and TRBJ2-2; 13 bases are a match to TRBD2. The sample was PBMCs or a T cell subset sorted from them (not recorded which). The CDR3 DNA is TGTGCCAGCAGCTCCACCAGAGGACTAGCGGGAGACACCGGGGAGCTGTTTTTT. As protein: CASSSTRGLAGDTGELFF.